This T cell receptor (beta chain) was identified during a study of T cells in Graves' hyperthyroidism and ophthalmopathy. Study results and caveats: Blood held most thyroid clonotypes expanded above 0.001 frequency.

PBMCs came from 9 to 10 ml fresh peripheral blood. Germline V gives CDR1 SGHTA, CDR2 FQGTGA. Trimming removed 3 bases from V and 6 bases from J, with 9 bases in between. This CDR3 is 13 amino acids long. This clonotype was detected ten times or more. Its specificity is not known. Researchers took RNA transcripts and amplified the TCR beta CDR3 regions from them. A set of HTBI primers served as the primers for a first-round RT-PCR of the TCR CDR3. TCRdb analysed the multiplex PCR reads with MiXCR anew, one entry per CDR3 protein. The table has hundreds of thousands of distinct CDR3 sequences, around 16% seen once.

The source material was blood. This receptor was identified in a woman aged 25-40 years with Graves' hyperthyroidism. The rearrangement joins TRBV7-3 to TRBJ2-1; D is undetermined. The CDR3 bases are TGTGCCAGCAGCTTTAGTTCACGCAATGAGCAGTTCTTC. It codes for CASSFSSRNEQFF.